Listed here is a single T cell receptor (beta chain). Its antigen is as yet unknown. Trimming removed 1 base from V and 2 bases from J; junction bases left unmatched: 6. The CDR3 sequence is 16 residues long. Germline V gene sequence: CDR1 LGHNA, CDR2 YSLEER. The entry originates in a study of T-cell memory formation after mild COVID-19. It was 5'RACE with constant-segment primers that produced the TCR alpha and TCR beta cDNA libraries, which carried sample barcodes and UMIs. Using its own MiXCR run on the 5' RACE reads, TCRdb lists one record per CDR3 protein. The repertoire holds over 130,000 distinct CDR3 sequences, with 14% as singletons. Study observations and caveats: Contracting CD4+ clones sat mainly in CM and EM; CD8+ in EMRA. Proof of SARS-CoV-2 specificity was absent for the second-wave clones that crested on day 37.

Material for sequencing was PBMCs or a T cell subset sorted from them (not recorded which). The clonotype comes from an adult woman who had mild COVID-19 (a few samples of this study predate the infection). Cell type and time point are not known. The chain is built from TRBV4-3 and TRBJ2-7; 9 bases fit TRBD1. The CDR3: CASSQGGTGLPYEQYF. DNA for the CDR3: TGCGCCAGCAGCCAAGGGGGGACAGGGTTACCCTACGAGCAGTACTTC.